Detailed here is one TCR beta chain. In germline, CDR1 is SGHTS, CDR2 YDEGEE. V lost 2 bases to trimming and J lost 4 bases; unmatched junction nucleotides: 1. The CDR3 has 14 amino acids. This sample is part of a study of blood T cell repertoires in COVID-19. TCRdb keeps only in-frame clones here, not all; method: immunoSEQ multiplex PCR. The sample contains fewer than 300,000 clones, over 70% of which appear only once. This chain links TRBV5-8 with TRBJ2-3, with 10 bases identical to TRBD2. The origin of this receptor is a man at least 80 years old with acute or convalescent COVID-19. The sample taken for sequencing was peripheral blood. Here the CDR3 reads CASSFGLAADTQYF. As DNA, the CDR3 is TGTGCCAGCAGCTTTGGACTAGCGGCAGATACGCAGTATTTT.